The clone carrying this TCR beta chain was observed a single time. Its antigen is unknown. CDR1 and CDR2 (germline): MNHNS, SASEGT. The CDR3 is made up of 17 amino acids. Trimming shortened V by 2 bases and J by 5 bases, and 21 bases separated the two germline ends. The record originates from a study of shared clonotypes between healthy human individuals. Study information: In total, the donors were a couple of women and a few men aged 18 to 49. The study used three CD4 naive, three CD4 memory, two CD8 naive and one CD8 memory plate per donor.

It was across several immunoSEQ plates that each subset's genomic DNA was evenly split. Profiled with immunoSEQ multiplex PCR; TCRdb holds only in-frame clones, not every one. The sample holds millions of clones, just under 95% seen once. General observations from the study: The authors sampled blood alone, and tissue repertoires likely differ.

Positive CCR7 selection of CD45RO-negative cells yielded the naive CD8 cells, and terminally differentiated effector memory CD45RA+ cells were excluded. The sequence was collected from a man younger than 35 in good health. What was sequenced was naive CD8+ T cells sorted from blood. The genes are TRBV6-1 and TRBJ1-2; D gene ambiguous. As DNA, the CDR3 is TGTGCCAGCAGTGAAAAGGGTCTTGTACAGAGTAATTATGGCTACACCTTC. Encoded protein: CASSEKGLVQSNYGYTF.